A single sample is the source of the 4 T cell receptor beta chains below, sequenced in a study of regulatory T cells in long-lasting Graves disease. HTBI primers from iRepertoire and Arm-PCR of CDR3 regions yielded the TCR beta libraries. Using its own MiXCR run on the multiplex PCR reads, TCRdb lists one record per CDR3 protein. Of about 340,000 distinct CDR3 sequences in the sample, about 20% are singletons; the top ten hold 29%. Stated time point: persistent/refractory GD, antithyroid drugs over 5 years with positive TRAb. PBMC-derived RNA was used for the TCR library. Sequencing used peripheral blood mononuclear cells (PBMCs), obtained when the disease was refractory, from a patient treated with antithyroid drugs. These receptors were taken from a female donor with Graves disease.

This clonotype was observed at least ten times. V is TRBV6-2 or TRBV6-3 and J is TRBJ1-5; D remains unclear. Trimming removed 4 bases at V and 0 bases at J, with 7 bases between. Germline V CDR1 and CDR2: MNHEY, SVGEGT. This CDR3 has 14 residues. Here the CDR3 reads CASSFQNSNQPQHF. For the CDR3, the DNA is TGTGCCAGCAGTTTTCAGAATAGCAATCAGCCCCAGCATTTT.

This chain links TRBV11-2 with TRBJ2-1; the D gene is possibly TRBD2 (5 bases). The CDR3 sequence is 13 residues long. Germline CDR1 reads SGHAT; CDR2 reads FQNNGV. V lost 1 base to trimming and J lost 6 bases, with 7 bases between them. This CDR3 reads CASSLGESNEQFF. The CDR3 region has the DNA TGTGCCAGCAGCTTAGGGGAGAGCAATGAGCAGTTCTTC.

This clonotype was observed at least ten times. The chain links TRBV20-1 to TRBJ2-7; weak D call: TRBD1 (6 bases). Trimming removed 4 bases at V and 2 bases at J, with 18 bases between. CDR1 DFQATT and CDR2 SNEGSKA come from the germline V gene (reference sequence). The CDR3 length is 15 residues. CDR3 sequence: CSATASGAVPYEQYF. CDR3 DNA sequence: TGCAGTGCTACGGCCTCAGGGGCGGTCCCCTACGAGCAGTACTTC.

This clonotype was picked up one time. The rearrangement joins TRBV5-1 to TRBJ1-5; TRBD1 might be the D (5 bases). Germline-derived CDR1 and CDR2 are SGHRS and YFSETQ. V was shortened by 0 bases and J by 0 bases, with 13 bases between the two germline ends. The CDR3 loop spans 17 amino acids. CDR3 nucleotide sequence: TGCGCCAGCAGCTTGGAGGGGCTAGGACCTAGCAATCAGCCCCAGCATTTT. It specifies CASSLEGLGPSNQPQHF.